This is a list of T cell receptor beta chains from one sample in a study of T-cell memory formation after mild COVID-19. TCRdb ran MiXCR on the 5' RACE reads and lists one entry per CDR3 protein. Of approximately 65,000 distinct CDR3 sequences in the sample, about a tenth were seen once. The sequencing sample was made of PBMCs or a T cell subset sorted from them (not recorded which). The receptors stem from a man between 18 and 35 years old who had mild COVID-19 (a few samples of this study predate the infection). Cell type and time point are not known. CDR3s include the opening cysteine and the closing phenylalanine or tryptophan. D genes are given only for firm matches. Clone sizes are given selectively: once, few, many, or a class where the clone is expanded.

>-|-|TRBJ2-3|TRBV7-6
TGTGCCAGCAGCTTAGGGAGTCCGGGAGATACGCAGTATTTT
CASSLGSPGDTQYF
>-|-|TRBJ2-3|TRBV12-5
TGTGCTAGTGGTTCCGGGACATCTAGCACAGATACGCAGTATTTT
CASGSGTSSTDTQYF
>few|-|TRBJ2-2|TRBV7-2
TGTGCCAGCAGCCCCCCCCTCAGGAGGCGCACGGTCGGGGAGCTGTTTTTT
CASSPPLRRRTVGELFF
>-|-|TRBJ1-2|TRBV28
TGTGCCAGCAGTTCCCAGGGCAGCCTCGGGTATGGCTACACCTTC
CASSSQGSLGYGYTF
>few|-|TRBJ2-7|TRBV5-1
TGCGCCAGCAGCCCCGACAGTGGCAGTTCCTACGAGCAGTACTTC
CASSPDSGSSYEQYF
>few|-|TRBJ2-2|TRBV7-9
TGTGCCAGCGTCGCCACCGGGGAGCTGTTTTTT
CASVATGELFF
>few|TRBD1|TRBJ1-6|TRBV3-1
TGTGCCAGCAGCCAGGGGACAGGGGGCTCACCCCTCCACTTT
CASSQGTGGSPLHF
>many|TRBD2|TRBJ2-5|TRBV5-1
TGCGCCAGCCGGTGGAGCGGGGGAGAGACCCAGTACTTC
CASRWSGGETQYF
>many|-|TRBJ2-3|TRBV19
TGTGCCAGTAGTATTCCCGGTCTCACAGATACGCAGTATTTT
CASSIPGLTDTQYF
>-|-|TRBJ1-4|TRBV6-5
TGTGCCAGCAGATCGGTAGAGATTAATGAAAAACTGTTTTTT
CASRSVEINEKLFF
>-|-|TRBJ1-5|TRBV5-1
TGCGCCAGCAGCTTGGGGGGAAGGGGGTACCAGCCCCAGCATTTT
CASSLGGRGYQPQHF
>-|TRBD1|TRBJ1-6|TRBV19
TGTGCCAGTAGTACCCAAGGACAGGGAAGCTCCTATAATTCACCCCTCCACTTT
CASSTQGQGSSYNSPLHF
>-|TRBD1|TRBJ1-2|TRBV7-2
TGTGCCAGCAGCCAAACCGGGACAGGGGACTTCTATGGCTACACCTTC
CASSQTGTGDFYGYTF
>few|TRBD2|TRBJ2-5|TRBV7-2
TGTGCCAGCAGCCGTATTTACGGGGGGGCGGAAGAGACCCAGTACTTC
CASSRIYGGAEETQYF
>few|-|TRBJ1-2|TRBV15
TGTGCCACCAGCAGAGATCTAAGCTATGGCTACACCTTC
CATSRDLSYGYTF
>many|-|TRBJ1-5|TRBV12-3/TRBV12-4
TGTGCCAGCAGCCCTCCAGGTGGCAATCAGCCCCAGCATTTT
CASSPPGGNQPQHF
>-|-|TRBJ2-2|TRBV5-1
TGCGCCAGCAGCTTGGACCACACCGGGGAGCTGTTTTTT
CASSLDHTGELFF
>-|-|TRBJ1-6|TRBV5-1
TGCGCCAGCAGCTTGACGGGGTCCTATAATTCACCCCTCCACTTT
CASSLTGSYNSPLHF
>-|TRBD2|TRBJ2-5|TRBV5-4
TGTGCCAGCAGCCAGACTAGCGGGAGCCAAGAGACCCAGTACTTC
CASSQTSGSQETQYF
>-|-|TRBJ2-3|TRBV6-1
TGTGCCAGCAGTGATCCGGGACGGTACACAGATACGCAGTATTTT
CASSDPGRYTDTQYF
>-|-|TRBJ1-4|TRBV7-2
TGTGCCAGCAGCCGCATAGGGTCATCTGGTGAAAAACTGTTTTTT
CASSRIGSSGEKLFF
>few|TRBD2|TRBJ2-2|TRBV5-1
TGCGCCAGCAGCCCCAGACTAGCCATCAAGGGCGGGGAGCTGTTTTTT
CASSPRLAIKGGELFF
>few|-|TRBJ2-6|TRBV6-5
TGTGCCAGCAGTTACTCGGGGTCTGGGGCCAACGTCCTGACTTTC
CASSYSGSGANVLTF
>-|-|TRBJ2-1|TRBV19
TGTGCCAGTAGTACGCCCGGGTCTGGGTGGAATGAGCAGTTCTTC
CASSTPGSGWNEQFF
>-|-|TRBJ2-3|TRBV18
TGTGCCAGCTCACCATCGGCTGATACGCAGTATTTT
CASSPSADTQYF
>-|-|TRBJ2-5|TRBV7-9
TGTGCCAGCCGAACGGAGCAAGAGACCCAGTACTTC
CASRTEQETQYF
>-|-|TRBJ2-2|TRBV6-5
TGTGCCAGCAGTCGCCAGGGTTTCGGGCCGAACACCGGGGAGCTGTTTTTT
CASSRQGFGPNTGELFF
>-|-|TRBJ1-2|TRBV5-1
TGCGCCAGCAGCGAGGACAGTGTCTATGGCTACACCTTC
CASSEDSVYGYTF
>-|-|TRBJ2-3|TRBV7-8
TGTGCCAGCAGCCCCCGGGACACCTCCACAGATACGCAGTATTTT
CASSPRDTSTDTQYF
>-|TRBD1|TRBJ1-4|TRBV27
TGTGCCAGCAGACTACAGGGGACGAATGAAAAACTGTTTTTT
CASRLQGTNEKLFF
>-|-|TRBJ2-1|TRBV4-3
TGCGCCAGCAGCCCAACTACCCTGGGGTCCTACAATGAGCAGTTCTTC
CASSPTTLGSYNEQFF
>few|TRBD2|TRBJ2-1|TRBV5-1
TGCGCCAGCAGCTTGGCCTCAACTAGCGGGGGGGCGCGGAATGAGCAGTTCTTC
CASSLASTSGGARNEQFF
>few|TRBD1|TRBJ1-2|TRBV7-2
TGTGCCAGCAGCTTAAACGACGGTGCAGGGGGGGACTATGGCTACACCTTC
CASSLNDGAGGDYGYTF
>few|-|TRBJ2-7|TRBV30
TGTGCCTGGAGAGCCTTTGTGGGCTCAGAGCAGTACTTC
CAWRAFVGSEQYF
>many|-|TRBJ2-3|TRBV12-3/TRBV12-4
TGTGCCAGCAGCCAGGGACGGGCAACGGCGCAGTATTTT
CASSQGRATAQYF
>few|-|TRBJ2-3|TRBV7-6
TGTGCCAGCAGCTTACCTACCTTAGCGAGCACAGATACGCAGTATTTT
CASSLPTLASTDTQYF
>-|TRBD2|TRBJ2-1|TRBV2
TGTGCCAGCAACCCTTACCTAGCGGGAGGGGACGTCTCCTACAATGAGCAGTTCTTC
CASNPYLAGGDVSYNEQFF
>-|TRBD1|TRBJ2-7|TRBV19
TGTGCCAGTAGTATAAAGGGACAGACCTTTCGGTACTTC
CASSIKGQTFRYF
>-|-|TRBJ2-3|TRBV7-9
TGTGCCAGCAGCCCCATTCAAGATACGCAGTATTTT
CASSPIQDTQYF
>many|-|TRBJ2-1|TRBV20-1
TGCAGTGCTTCGAGGAATGAGCAGTTCTTC
CSASRNEQFF
>-|-|TRBJ1-1|TRBV6-2/TRBV6-3
TGTGCCAGCAGTTACATGGGCAACACTGAAGCTTTCTTT
CASSYMGNTEAFF
>-|-|TRBJ1-2|TRBV4-1
TGCGCCAGCAGCCAATCAACAGGAGGCTATGGCTACACCTTC
CASSQSTGGYGYTF
>-|-|TRBJ1-3|TRBV10-3
TGTGCCATCCGGACGTGGAACACCATATATTTT
CAIRTWNTIYF
>-|TRBD1|TRBJ1-2|TRBV4-1
TGCGCCAGCAGCCTTCCCACAGGGGGCTCAGGCTACACCTTC
CASSLPTGGSGYTF
>-|-|TRBJ2-2|TRBV12-3/TRBV12-4
TGTGCCAGCAGTTTAGAGTGGAACACCGGGGAGCTGTTTTTT
CASSLEWNTGELFF
>-|-|TRBJ1-4|TRBV12-3/TRBV12-4
TGTGCCAGCGGTAGGGGGACTAATGAAAAACTGTTTTTT
CASGRGTNEKLFF
>few|-|TRBJ1-3|TRBV7-2
TGTGCCAGCAGCTCCCACCCGGCAGGGGAAGCAGGAAACACCATATATTTT
CASSSHPAGEAGNTIYF
>many|-|TRBJ1-5|TRBV7-2
TGTGCCAGCAGCTTAGTTGGGGGAAACACCAATCAGCCCCAGCATTTT
CASSLVGGNTNQPQHF
>few|-|TRBJ1-1|TRBV5-1
TGCGCCAGCAGCTTGGTGCCAGGGGACACTGAAGCTTTCTTT
CASSLVPGDTEAFF
>many|-|TRBJ2-2|TRBV7-6
TGTGCCAGCAGCCCCTTTATCGGGGAGCTGTTTTTT
CASSPFIGELFF
>few|-|TRBJ1-1|TRBV7-2
TGTGCCAGCAGAGTTGACAGGTTCACTGAAGCTTTCTTT
CASRVDRFTEAFF
>-|-|TRBJ1-1|TRBV20-1
TGCAGTGCTAGAGCGAGAATGAACACTGAAGCTTTCTTT
CSARARMNTEAFF
>-|-|TRBJ2-7|TRBV5-1
TGCGCCAGCAGCCCCGGGACGGTCAACTACGAGCAGTACTTC
CASSPGTVNYEQYF
>-|-|TRBJ2-7|TRBV7-9
TGTGCCAGCAGCTTAAAAGGCCACGAGCAGTACTTC
CASSLKGHEQYF